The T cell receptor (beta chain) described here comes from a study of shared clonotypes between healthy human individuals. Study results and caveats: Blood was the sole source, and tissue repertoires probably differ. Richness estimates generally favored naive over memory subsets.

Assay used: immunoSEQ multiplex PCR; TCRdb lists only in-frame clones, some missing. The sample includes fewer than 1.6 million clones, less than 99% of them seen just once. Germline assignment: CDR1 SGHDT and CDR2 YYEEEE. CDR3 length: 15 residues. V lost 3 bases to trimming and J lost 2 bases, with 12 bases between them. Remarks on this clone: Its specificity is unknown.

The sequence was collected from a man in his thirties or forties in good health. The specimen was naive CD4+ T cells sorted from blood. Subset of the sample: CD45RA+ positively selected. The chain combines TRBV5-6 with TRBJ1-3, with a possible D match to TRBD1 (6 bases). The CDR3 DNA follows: TGTGCCAGCAGCTCCCCCAACAGGGCTGGAAACACCATATATTTT. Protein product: CASSSPNRAGNTIYF.